The clone carrying this T cell receptor (beta chain) was observed a few times. Its matching antigen is unknown. Time point meaning: patch test 2, 6 weeks after DPC sensitization. Treatment here: therapeutic diphenylcyclopropenone sensitization with weekly scalp DPC. It was from unfractionated whole blood that total RNA was extracted. MiXCR, applied by TCRdb to the RACE reads, yields one record per CDR3 protein. In the table there are 35,000 to 55,000 distinct CDR3 sequences, 9.5% to 10% of which are singletons. Germline V gene sequence: CDR1 LGHNA, CDR2 YNFKEQ. This CDR3 spans 13 amino acids. Deletions cut 5 bases from V and 3 bases from J, with 10 bases between. This specimen belongs to a study of human T cells and chemical hapten exposure. Background on the study: Throughout a study of approximately 5 months, patients underwent weekly scalp administration of diphenylcyclopropenone doses. Study-wide points: Sensitizing with DPC caused no change in TCRs above 1 in 1000 frequency.

This sample comprised whole blood, obtained in connection with sensitization to the hapten diphenylcyclopropenone (DPC). The chain recombines TRBV4-2 with TRBJ1-2, with D hard to call. This receptor was taken from a woman in her 30s with alopecia areata. Some clones in this sample may be carry-over from other donors' samples. The CDR3 nucleotides are TGTGCCAGCAGCATAACAGCCGACTATGGCTACACCTTC. As protein: CASSITADYGYTF.